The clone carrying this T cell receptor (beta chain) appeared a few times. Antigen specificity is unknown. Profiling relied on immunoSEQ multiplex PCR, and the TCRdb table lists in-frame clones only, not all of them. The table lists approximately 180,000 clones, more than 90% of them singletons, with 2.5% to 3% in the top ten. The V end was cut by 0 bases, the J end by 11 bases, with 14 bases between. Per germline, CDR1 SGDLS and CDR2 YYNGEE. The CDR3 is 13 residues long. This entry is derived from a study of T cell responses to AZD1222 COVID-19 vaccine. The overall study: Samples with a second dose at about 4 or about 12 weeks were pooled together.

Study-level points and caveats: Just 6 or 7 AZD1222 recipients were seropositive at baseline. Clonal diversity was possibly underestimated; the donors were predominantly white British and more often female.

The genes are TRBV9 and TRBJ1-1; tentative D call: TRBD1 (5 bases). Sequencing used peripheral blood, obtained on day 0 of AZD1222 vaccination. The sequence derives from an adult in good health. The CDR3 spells CASSVGTLGGAFF. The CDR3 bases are TGTGCCAGCAGCGTAGGGACTTTGGGGGGGGCTTTCTTT.